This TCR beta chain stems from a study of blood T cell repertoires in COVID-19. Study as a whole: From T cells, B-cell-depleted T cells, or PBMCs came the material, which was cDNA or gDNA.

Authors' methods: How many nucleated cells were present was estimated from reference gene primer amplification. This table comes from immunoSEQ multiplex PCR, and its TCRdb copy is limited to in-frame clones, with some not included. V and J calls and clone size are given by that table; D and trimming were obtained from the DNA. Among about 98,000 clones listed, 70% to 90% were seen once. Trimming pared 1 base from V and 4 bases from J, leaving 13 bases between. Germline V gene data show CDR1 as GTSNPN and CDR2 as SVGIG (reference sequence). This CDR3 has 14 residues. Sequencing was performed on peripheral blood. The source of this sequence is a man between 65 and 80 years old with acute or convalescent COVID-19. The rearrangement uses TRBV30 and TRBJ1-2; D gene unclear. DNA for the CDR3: TGTGCCTGGAGTGGACGCGGAGGGATCTATGGCTACACCTTC. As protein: CAWSGRGGIYGYTF.